This T cell receptor beta chain was obtained from a study of cytomegalovirus exposure and HLA in healthy donors. Findings and limits, study-wide: It was reportedly the case that the classifier diagnosed cytomegalovirus status with high specificity and sensitivity. Productive status was seen about 90% or about 30% of the time for most TCR beta V segments in an earlier analysis. Among CMV-associated TCR beta chains, most appeared HLA-restricted in a later analysis. It was only CMV serostatus that was available as immune exposure information.

This CDR3 is 14 amino acids long. Germline V gene sequence: CDR1 MGHRA, CDR2 YSYEKL. V lost 0 bases and J lost 3, with 8 bases in between. Concerning this clone: The target antigen is unknown.

PCR employed 60 Vbeta and 13 Jbeta primers. The protocol was immunoSEQ multiplex PCR, while the TCRdb copy is restricted to in-frame clones and leaves out a portion. Among over 150,000 clones listed, approximately 84% were seen once. This chain uses TRBV4-1 with TRBJ1-2; D perhaps matches TRBD1 (5 bases). The sequence came from a boy younger than 10 in good health and CMV-seronegative. The sample consisted of PBMCs. Here the CDR3 DNA reads TGCGCCAGCAGCCAAGACCGGGGGTACTATGGCTACACCTTC. Its protein is CASSQDRGYYGYTF.